These 18 T cell receptor beta chains share one sample of origin, sequenced in a study of blood T cells in healthy people across ages. A second PCR, run for about 6 to 11 cycles, used a sample-barcoded 5' primer plus a J-beta primer mix. One entry per CDR3 protein results from TCRdb running MiXCR on the 5' RACE reads. The data show approximately 800,000 distinct CDR3 sequences, roughly 50% seen once. The specimen was blood. The receptors originated from a man aged 25 to 40 in good health.

V is TRBV7-2 and J is TRBJ2-5, with D possibly called TRBD1 or TRBD2 (6 bases each). The CDR3 is 15 residues long. V was clipped by 5 bases and J by 5 bases, with 18 bases between them. Germline loops: CDR1 SGHTA, CDR2 FQGNSA. CDR3 sequence reads: CASSPAWGARETQYF. CDR3 in DNA: TGTGCCAGCAGCCCTGCATGGGGGGCCCGGGAGACCCAGTACTTC.

This rearrangement joins TRBV20-1 to TRBJ2-1; D remains unclear. There are 14 residues in the CDR3. Germline CDR1 and CDR2: DFQATT and SNEGSKA (reference sequence). Trimming took off 6 bases at V and 4 bases at J, with 16 bases between the two ends. The CDR3 DNA reads as TGCAGTGCCTACGACGTTTCGACATACAATGAGCAGTTCTTC. Translation: CSAYDVSTYNEQFF.

The chain couples TRBV2 to TRBJ2-7; D may match TRBD1 or TRBD2 (6 bases each). This CDR3 contains 14 residues. Trimming took off 6 bases at V and 6 bases at J, with 18 bases between the two ends. In germline, CDR1 is SNHLY, CDR2 FYNNEI. As DNA, the CDR3 is TGTGCCAGCAGACCTGGAGGGGCAGGGGTCGAGCAGTACTTC. Translated: CASRPGGAGVEQYF.

Comment on this clonotype: At one of its ends the junction is not consistent with the germline gene, which may arise from a read error. The chain employs TRBV12-3 or TRBV12-4 and TRBJ2-3; a weak D match, TRBD1 (6 bases). The CDR3 is made up of 14 amino acids. The CDR3 is CASSFRGGADTEYF. DNA for the CDR3: TGTGCCAGCAGTTTCAGAGGGGGAGCAGATACGGAGTATTTT.

The V call is TRBV2, the J call TRBJ1-2, with a weak D call TRBD1 (5 bases). Germline V gene lookup returns CDR1 SNHLY and CDR2 FYNNEI. The length of the CDR3 is 12 residues. V lost 7 bases and J 8 bases, leaving 14 bases between the germline ends. The CDR3 DNA sequence: TGTGCCAGCATACGGGACTTCCGCGGCTACACCTTC. Protein: CASIRDFRGYTF. The complete variable domain, with remaining parts taken from reference TRBV2 and TRBJ1-2, reads EPEVTQTPSHQVTQMGQEVILRCVPISNHLYFYWYRQILGQKVEFLVSFYNNEISEKSEIFDDQFSVERPDGSNFTLKIRSTKLEDSAMYFCASIRDFRGYTFGSGTRLTVV.

V gene TRBV30 combines with J gene TRBJ2-4, with a tentative D call TRBD1 (6 bases). Germline assignment: CDR1 GTSNPN and CDR2 SVGIG (reference sequence). V gave up 0 bases and J gave up 9 bases, with 6 bases separating them. The CDR3 is 11 amino acids. The CDR3 bases are TGTGCCTGGAGTGTACAGGGCATTCAGTACTTC. Protein product: CAWSVQGIQYF.

This chain connects TRBV20-1 to TRBJ2-5; 10 nucleotides match TRBD2. Germline CDR1 reads DFQATT; CDR2 reads SNEGSKA (reference sequence). V lost 2 bases to trimming and J lost 0 bases; unmatched junction nucleotides: 18. The CDR3 covers 20 residues. The CDR3: CSARQLEGLARNSNQETQYF. DNA for the CDR3: TGCAGTGCTAGACAGCTAGAGGGACTAGCGAGGAATTCCAACCAAGAGACCCAGTACTTC.

This clonotype appeared a few times. This chain connects TRBV29-1 to TRBJ2-5; 8 bases are a match to TRBD1. J gave up 13 bases and V 0 bases, and 16 bases lay outside the gene matches. This CDR3 has 15 amino acids. Per germline, CDR1 SQVTM and CDR2 ANQGSEA. As DNA, the CDR3 is TGCAGCGTTGAAGATAGAACAGGGGGAATAGGGACTCCGTACTTC. Translated: CSVEDRTGGIGTPYF.

The chain carries TRBV14 and TRBJ2-7, with D hard to call. Trimming pared 6 bases from V and 0 bases from J, leaving 12 bases between. Germline V lookup: CDR1 SGHDN, CDR2 FVKESK. CDR3 length: 14 residues. The CDR3 here is CASSYQEISYEQYF. Here the CDR3 DNA reads TGTGCCAGCAGTTATCAGGAAATCTCCTACGAGCAGTACTTC.

The sample holds one count of this clonotype. The rearrangement links TRBV15 to TRBJ2-7; no clear D. The CDR3 consists of 10 residues. Germline loops: CDR1 LNHNV, CDR2 YYDKDF (reference sequence). Trimming left V 4 bases short and J 7 bases short, with 5 bases between. The CDR3 bases are TGTGCCACCAGCAAGGGAGAGCAGTACTTC. Amino acids: CATSKGEQYF.

V and J are TRBV10-3 and TRBJ2-4; 9 bases are shared with TRBD2. This CDR3 region has 15 residues. Trimming cost V 6 bases and J 5 bases; bases outside gene matches: 8. Germline CDR1 and CDR2: ENHRY and SYGVKD. CDR3 bases: TGTGCCATCAGCAAGACTAGCGGACAGGAAAACATTCAGTACTTC. Its protein is CAISKTSGQENIQYF.

CDR3 coding DNA: TGTGCCAGCAGCTTTCTTGGGACTTCGAACACCGGGGAGCTGTTTTTT. Protein: CASSFLGTSNTGELFF. J is TRBJ2-2 and V is TRBV7-9, with D possibly TRBD2 on 6 matching bases. This CDR3 has 16 amino acids. Trimming left V 3 bases short and J 0 bases short, with 11 bases between. CDR1 is SEHNR, CDR2 FQNEAQ, per germline (reference sequence).

The gene calls are TRBV27 and TRBJ2-7; 9 nucleotides match TRBD1. This CDR3 is 13 amino acids long. J was trimmed by 6 bases and V by 5 bases; bases with no gene match: 5. Germline V lookup: CDR1 MNHEY, CDR2 SMNVEV (reference sequence). CDR3 residues: CASSTIQGAEQYF. Here the CDR3 DNA reads TGTGCCAGCAGTACCATACAGGGGGCCGAGCAGTACTTC.

Only a few counts were recorded for this clonotype. The chain recombines TRBV29-1 with TRBJ2-5; 11 nucleotides line up with TRBD1. Trimming took 6 bases from V and 4 from J; bases not matched to a gene: 4. The length of the CDR3 is 13 residues. CDR1 is SQVTM and CDR2 is ANQGSEA in the germline V gene. DNA for the CDR3: TGCAGCGTCCGGACAGGGGGCACAGAGACCCAGTACTTC. Protein sequence: CSVRTGGTETQYF.

This chain uses TRBV20-1 with TRBJ1-2, with a tentative D call TRBD1 (5 bases). CDR1 is DFQATT and CDR2 is SNEGSKA in the germline V gene (reference sequence). This CDR3 has 15 residues. Trimming cost V 2 bases and J 7 bases, with 20 bases left between them. CDR3 in DNA: TGCAGTGCTAGACCCCCCGGGGGGGAGAGGGGTGGCTACACCTTC. It yields the protein CSARPPGGERGGYTF.

The chain joins TRBV9 to TRBJ2-1, with D unclear. The germline V and J ends were trimmed by 3 bases and 9 bases, with 25 bases remaining between them. There are 17 residues in the CDR3. Germline CDR1 SGDLS, CDR2 YYNGEE. The CDR3 DNA reads as TGTGCCAGCAGCGACGTAGGGCCCCTAGAAGGTCTCACTGAGCAGTTCTTC. Its protein is CASSDVGPLEGLTEQFF.

In the case of this clonotype: This may stem from a read error, because a much larger clone lies one nucleotide away. The CDR3 reads CSAPPPRLETQYF. CDR3 sequence (DNA): TGCAGTGCTCCCCCCCCTAGACTAGAGACCCAGTACTTC. The J gene is TRBJ2-5, the V gene TRBV20-1, with no clear D. This CDR3 is 13 amino acids long. The V gene's germline CDR1 is DFQATT and CDR2 SNEGSKA (reference sequence). Trimming pared 5 bases from V and 4 bases from J, leaving 14 bases between.

This clonotype was counted a single time. The chain links TRBV6-5 to TRBJ2-3; D gene uncertain. Trimming left V 2 bases short and J 1 base short, with 10 bases between. The V gene's germline CDR1 is MNHEY and CDR2 SVGAGI. This CDR3 spans 15 amino acids. This CDR3 is CASSYQTPGTDTQYF. CDR3 sequence (DNA): TGTGCCAGCAGTTACCAAACTCCCGGCACAGATACGCAGTATTTT.